The clone carrying this T cell receptor beta chain appeared a few times. This sample is part of a study of T cells in Graves' hyperthyroidism and ophthalmopathy. TCR beta CDR3 regions were amplified from RNA transcripts. TCR CDR3 underwent first-round RT-PCR with the HTBI primer set. TCRdb re-called the multiplex PCR reads with MiXCR, one entry per CDR3 protein. The data hold about 400,000 distinct CDR3 sequences, with 15% to 17% observed a single time. Hyperthyroidism was newly diagnosed in patients aged 18 to 65 (duration under 2 months). Trimming shortened V by 2 bases and J by 6 bases, and 15 bases separated the two germline ends. The CDR3 runs 15 residues. Germline CDR1 and CDR2: SGHVS and FQNEAQ.

The TCR was taken from a woman in her late teens or twenties with Graves' hyperthyroidism. What was sequenced was blood. The chain couples TRBV7-8 to TRBJ2-3; possible D gene TRBD2, 5 bases. The CDR3 bases are TGTGCCAGCAGCTTAACGACCGGGAAAGGGGATACGCAGTATTTT. The encoded protein is CASSLTTGKGDTQYF.